The 2 T cell receptor beta chains reported below all come from one sample, sequenced in a study of PD-L1 blockade in urothelial cancer. Sequencing used immunoSEQ multiplex PCR; TCRdb keeps in-frame clones, though not all of them. The repertoire holds about 95,000 clones, around 90% seen once, with around 1.7% in the top ten. Time point noted: pretreatment peripheral blood. This material consisted of PBMCs, taken around atezolizumab (anti-PD-L1) treatment. The receptors come from a man aged 60 to 75 with urothelial cancer.

This chain uses TRBV4-2 with TRBJ1-2; no firm D call. The CDR3 has 14 residues. V lost 0 bases to trimming and J lost 5 bases, with 10 bases between them. The germline gives CDR1 LGHNA, CDR2 YNFKEQ. The CDR3 DNA sequence: TGTGCCAGCAGCCAAGATAACGGTGGTTATGGCTACACCTTC. Translation gives CASSQDNGGYGYTF.

The chain is built from TRBV19 and TRBJ2-6; a weak D match, TRBD2 (6 bases). The ends were cut back, 0 bases at V and 5 bases at J, with 17 bases in the middle. Germline V gene sequence: CDR1 LNHDA, CDR2 SQIVND (reference sequence). The CDR3 loop spans 18 amino acids. CDR3 sequence: CASSIDTGDSAWANVLTF. In DNA form, the CDR3 reads TGTGCCAGTAGTATAGATACCGGGGACTCCGCCTGGGCCAACGTCCTGACTTTC.